The rows below give T cell receptor beta chains drawn from one sample of a study of cytomegalovirus exposure and HLA in healthy donors. Produced via immunoSEQ multiplex PCR; TCRdb's table is partial and in-frame only. This table has 150,000 or so clones, almost 80% appearing once. Source material: PBMCs. The receptors shown here come from a woman in her fifties or sixties in good health and CMV-seropositive. Both conserved end residues are part of each CDR3. The D gene is left open where the match is weak. The size field is filled for only some rows; it gives once, few, many or a size class.

j_gene: TRBJ2-2; len: 17; v_gene: TRBV4-1; d_gene: TRBD2; abundance: .; CDR3nt: TGCGCCAGCAGCCAATTTGGGCTAGCGGGAGTGGGCGGGGAGCTGTTTTTT; CDR3aa: CASSQFGLAGVGGELFF
j_gene: TRBJ2-3; len: 18; v_gene: TRBV7-7; d_gene: TRBD2; abundance: .; CDR3nt: TGTGCTAGCAGCTTGGGGACTAGCGGGGGGGCCGGCACAGATACGCAGTATTTT; CDR3aa: CASSLGTSGGAGTDTQYF
j_gene: TRBJ1-2; len: 14; v_gene: TRBV7-9; d_gene: TRBD1; abundance: .; CDR3nt: TGTGCCAGCAGCGGGGGGACAGCTAACTATGGCTACACCTTC; CDR3aa: CASSGGTANYGYTF
j_gene: TRBJ1-1; len: 15; v_gene: TRBV7-9; d_gene: .; abundance: .; CDR3nt: TGTGCCAGCAGCTTCGGGGACGACAGGAGCACTGAAGCTTTCTTT; CDR3aa: CASSFGDDRSTEAFF
j_gene: TRBJ1-2; len: 13; v_gene: TRBV6-1; d_gene: .; abundance: .; CDR3nt: TGTGCCAGCAGTCCCAGGGACACCTATGGCTACACCTTC; CDR3aa: CASSPRDTYGYTF
j_gene: TRBJ1-6; len: 17; v_gene: TRBV18; d_gene: .; abundance: .; CDR3nt: TGTGCCAGCTCACCGCGGGGGCCTAGCTCCTATAATTCACCCCTCCACTTT; CDR3aa: CASSPRGPSSYNSPLHF
j_gene: TRBJ1-1; len: 16; v_gene: TRBV9; d_gene: TRBD1; abundance: .; CDR3nt: TGTGCCAGCAGCTCCCAGGTCCGGCAGGGGGCAACTGAAGCTTTCTTT; CDR3aa: CASSSQVRQGATEAFF
j_gene: TRBJ2-7; len: 15; v_gene: TRBV2; d_gene: TRBD1; abundance: .; CDR3nt: TGTGCCAGCAGTGGCCGACAGGGGCCAACCTACGAGCAGTACTTC; CDR3aa: CASSGRQGPTYEQYF
j_gene: TRBJ2-7; len: 15; v_gene: TRBV13; d_gene: .; abundance: .; CDR3nt: TGTGCCAGCAGCTTAGTAGGTACAGGGTACTACGAGCAGTACTTC; CDR3aa: CASSLVGTGYYEQYF
j_gene: TRBJ1-1; len: 14; v_gene: TRBV6-5; d_gene: .; abundance: few; CDR3nt: TGTGCCAGCAGCCGCGACAGGCTCGGAACTGAAGCTTTCTTT; CDR3aa: CASSRDRLGTEAFF
j_gene: TRBJ1-4; len: 13; v_gene: TRBV28; d_gene: .; abundance: .; CDR3nt: TGTGCCAGCAGTTTAGCAGGGAAAGAAAAACTGTTTTTT; CDR3aa: CASSLAGKEKLFF
j_gene: TRBJ1-2; len: 13; v_gene: TRBV28; d_gene: .; abundance: .; CDR3nt: TGTGCCAGCAGTTTTACATCCAACTATGGCTACACCTTC; CDR3aa: CASSFTSNYGYTF
j_gene: TRBJ1-5; len: 15; v_gene: TRBV19; d_gene: .; abundance: .; CDR3nt: TGTGCCAGTAGTATTGCAGGGCCAAGCAATCAGCCCCAGCATTTT; CDR3aa: CASSIAGPSNQPQHF
j_gene: TRBJ2-2; len: 14; v_gene: TRBV7-3; d_gene: .; abundance: .; CDR3nt: TGTGCCAGCAGCTACTCCGGGAACACCGGGGAGCTGTTTTTT; CDR3aa: CASSYSGNTGELFF
j_gene: TRBJ2-7; len: 16; v_gene: TRBV28; d_gene: .; abundance: few; CDR3nt: TGTGCCAGCAGCTCTAGCTTCGGAAAGACCTCCTACGAGCAGTACTTC; CDR3aa: CASSSSFGKTSYEQYF
j_gene: TRBJ1-3; len: 14; v_gene: TRBV19; d_gene: .; abundance: once; CDR3nt: TGTGCCAGTAGTCCGAACAAAATGAGAAACACCATATATTTT; CDR3aa: CASSPNKMRNTIYF
j_gene: TRBJ2-5; len: 14; v_gene: TRBV6-1; d_gene: .; abundance: .; CDR3nt: TGTGCCAGCAGTGACCTAAGGGGGACGGAGACCCAGTACTTC; CDR3aa: CASSDLRGTETQYF
j_gene: TRBJ1-1; len: 16; v_gene: TRBV4-1; d_gene: .; abundance: .; CDR3nt: TGCGCCAGCAGCCAAACTTCTCGGACAGCGAACACTGAAGCTTTCTTT; CDR3aa: CASSQTSRTANTEAFF
j_gene: TRBJ1-1; len: 13; v_gene: TRBV7-9; d_gene: .; abundance: .; CDR3nt: TGTGCCAGCAGCTTAGTAGCCGAACAGGGTCGCTTCTTT; CDR3aa: CASSLVAEQGRFF
j_gene: TRBJ1-2; len: 12; v_gene: TRBV2; d_gene: TRBD1; abundance: .; CDR3nt: TGTGCCACCTCGGGACAGGGGTATGGCTACACCTTC; CDR3aa: CATSGQGYGYTF
j_gene: TRBJ2-3; len: 12; v_gene: TRBV2; d_gene: .; abundance: .; CDR3nt: TGTGCCAGCAGTCGGGCGGGAGATACGCAGTATTTT; CDR3aa: CASSRAGDTQYF
j_gene: TRBJ1-1; len: 11; v_gene: TRBV5-3; d_gene: TRBD1; abundance: .; CDR3nt: TGTGCCAGACCCGGGACAGCCGAAGCTTTCTTT; CDR3aa: CARPGTAEAFF
j_gene: TRBJ2-3; len: 13; v_gene: TRBV6-4; d_gene: .; abundance: .; CDR3nt: TGTGCCAGCAGTGACGGGGCGTCCGATACGCAGTATTTT; CDR3aa: CASSDGASDTQYF